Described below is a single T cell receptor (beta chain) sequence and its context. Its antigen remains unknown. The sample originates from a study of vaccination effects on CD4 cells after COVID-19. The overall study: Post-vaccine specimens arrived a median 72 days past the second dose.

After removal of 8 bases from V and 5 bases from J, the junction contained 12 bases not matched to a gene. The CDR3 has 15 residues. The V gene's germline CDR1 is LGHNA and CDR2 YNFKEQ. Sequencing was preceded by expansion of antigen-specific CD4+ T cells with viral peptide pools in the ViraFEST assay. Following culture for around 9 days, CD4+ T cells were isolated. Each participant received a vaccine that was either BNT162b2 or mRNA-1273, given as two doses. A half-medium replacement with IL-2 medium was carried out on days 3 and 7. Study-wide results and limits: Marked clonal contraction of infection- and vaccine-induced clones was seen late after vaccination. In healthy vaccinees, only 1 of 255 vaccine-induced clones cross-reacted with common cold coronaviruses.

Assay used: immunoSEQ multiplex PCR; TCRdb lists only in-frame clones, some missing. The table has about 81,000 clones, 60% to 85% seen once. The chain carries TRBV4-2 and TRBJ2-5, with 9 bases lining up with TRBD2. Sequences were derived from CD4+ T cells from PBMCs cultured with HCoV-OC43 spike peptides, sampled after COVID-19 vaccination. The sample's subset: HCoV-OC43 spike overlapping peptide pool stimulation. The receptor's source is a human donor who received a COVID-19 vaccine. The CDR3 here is CASCLKAGGRETQYF. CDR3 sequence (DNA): TGTGCCAGCTGCCTTAAGGCGGGGGGGCGCGAGACCCAGTACTTC.